Reported below is one TCR beta chain. The junction and the germline gene differ at one end; a read error may be behind it. The source of the sample is a study of blood T cell repertoires in COVID-19. Study in general: The analysed material was cDNA or gDNA that came from T cells, B-cell-depleted T cells, or PBMCs.

Per the original data handling: It was from reference gene primer amplification that nucleated cell counts were estimated. Libraries were prepared by immunoSEQ multiplex PCR; TCRdb keeps only in-frame clonotypes and omits some of them. V, J and clone size reflect that table, while D and trimming were determined from the DNA. The table shows over 130,000 clones, with 75% to 90% occurring only once. The CDR3 is 16 amino acids. Germline V gene sequence: CDR1 SSHAT, CDR2 FNYEAQ (reference sequence). The genes are TRBV7-7 and TRBJ2-1, with 8 bases fitting TRBD2. This sequence originates from an elderly woman with acute or convalescent COVID-19. The specimen was peripheral blood. CDR3 nucleotides: TGTGCTAGCAGCTTAGGGTTCGCGGGGGGCACCGATGAGCAGTTCTTC. Its protein product is CASSLGFAGGTDEQFF.